This T cell receptor beta chain was captured by sequencing in a study of blood T cells in healthy people across ages. Whole-study findings and limits: Diversity was higher, and naive CD4+ cells more numerous, in long-lived donors than in aged donors. CMV status of donors was not determined, possibly confounding expanded clonotype changes.

Germline CDR1 is DFQATT and CDR2 is SNEGSKA (reference sequence). The CDR3 loop spans 16 amino acids. Trimming took 3 bases from V and 7 from J, leaving 24 bases between them. A second PCR of roughly 6 to 12 cycles used a sample-barcoded 5' primer and a J-beta primer mix. Sequencing of every sample gave 3 million or more CDR3-containing paired-end reads. MiXCR was run by TCRdb on the 5' RACE reads, yielding one entry per CDR3 protein. The sample contains 650,000 to 800,000 distinct CDR3 sequences, 40% to 65% of which appear only once. This clonotype came up a few times. Its antigen is unidentified. The source material was blood. The J gene is TRBJ1-2, the V gene TRBV20-1; D may be TRBD1 (5 bases). This TCR came from a woman of 80 years or more in good health. The CDR3 reads CSASPQNTGTRGGYTF. CDR3 DNA: TGCAGTGCTAGCCCGCAAAACACCGGGACCCGTGGTGGCTACACCTTC.